The text below deals with one T cell receptor (beta chain). TCRdb's copy holds only in-frame clones and misses some; the assay was immunoSEQ multiplex PCR. In the table there are 380,000 or so clones, about 80% of which are singletons. Looked up from germline, CDR1 is SNHLY and CDR2 is FYNNEI. V lost 6 bases, J lost 1 base, and 15 bases lay in between. The CDR3 runs to 15 residues. This sample stems from a study of blood T cell repertoires in COVID-19. The rearrangement links TRBV2 to TRBJ1-1, with a tentative D call TRBD1 (6 bases). The sequencing input was peripheral blood. The receptor was derived from a human donor with acute or convalescent COVID-19. The donor label of this sample is uncertain. CDR3 amino acids: CASRELQGPNTEAFF. The CDR3 DNA sequence: TGTGCCAGCAGGGAGTTACAGGGCCCGAACACTGAAGCTTTCTTT.